These 28 T cell receptor beta chains came from one sample sequenced in a study of T-cell memory formation after mild COVID-19. A single record per CDR3 protein comes from TCRdb applying MiXCR to the 5' RACE reads. Counted here are about 150,000 distinct CDR3 sequences, around 13% occurring once; the ten biggest clones make up approximately 14%. Sequencing used PBMCs or a T cell subset sorted from them (not recorded which). The source is an adult woman who had mild COVID-19 (a few samples of this study predate the infection). Cell type and time point are not known.

CDR3 residues: CASSLGPGAPNYGYTF. In DNA form, the CDR3 reads TGTGCCAGCAGTTTAGGGCCAGGGGCTCCTAACTATGGCTACACCTTC. The chain recombines TRBV12-3 or TRBV12-4 with TRBJ1-2; a weak D match, TRBD1 (6 bases). Trimming stripped 1 base from V and 0 bases from J, with 12 bases between. The CDR3 extends over 16 amino acids.

V and J are TRBV6-2 or TRBV6-3 and TRBJ2-3, with D possibly being TRBD2 (5 bases). This CDR3 has 13 amino acids. Trimming took off 6 bases at V and 5 bases at J, with 12 bases between the two ends. CDR1 and CDR2 from the germline V gene are MNHEY and SVGEGT. The CDR3 sequence: CASRDSVVDTQYF. DNA of the CDR3: TGTGCCAGCAGGGACTCGGTTGTAGATACGCAGTATTTT.

V and J are TRBV4-1 and TRBJ2-2, with TRBD2 identical over 10 bases. The CDR3 contains 16 residues. After removal of 5 bases from V and 7 bases from J, the junction contained 10 bases not matched to a gene. In germline, CDR1 is MGHRA, CDR2 YSYEKL. The CDR3: CASSAQRGGRGGELFF. The CDR3 coding sequence is TGCGCCAGCAGCGCCCAGCGGGGGGGCCGAGGCGGGGAGCTGTTTTTT.

This rearrangement joins TRBV7-9 to TRBJ2-2; the D gene is possibly TRBD2 (5 bases). CDR3 size: 14 residues. Germline V gene sequence: CDR1 SEHNR, CDR2 FQNEAQ (reference sequence). V shed 5 bases and J shed 5 bases, with 12 bases lying between them. The CDR3 is CASSAKGGTGELFF. CDR3 coding DNA: TGTGCCAGCAGCGCCAAAGGAGGAACCGGGGAGCTGTTTTTT.

In its sample, this clonotype was seen a few times. V gene TRBV7-9 combines with J gene TRBJ1-1; D ambiguous. CDR3 length equals 12 residues. Germline V gene lookup returns CDR1 SEHNR and CDR2 FQNEAQ (reference sequence). Trimming left V 3 bases short and J 8 bases short, with 10 bases between. CDR3 nucleotide sequence: TGTGCCAGCAGCTTTGGGCGTTTGGAAGCTTTCTTT. Translating gives CASSFGRLEAFF. The full variable domain, rest sourced from reference TRBV7-9 and TRBJ1-1, is DTGVSQNPRHKITKRGQNVTFRCDPISEHNRLYWYRQTLGQGPEFLTYFQNEAQLEKSRLLSDRFSAERPKGSFSTLEIQRTEQGDSAMYLCASSFGRLEAFFGQGTRLTVV.

This clonotype was counted only a few times. This chain joins TRBV9 and TRBJ2-4, with 9 bases aligning to TRBD1. The germline CDR1 and CDR2 sequences are SGDLS and YYNGEE. J lost 0 bases, V lost 2 bases, and 0 bases had no gene match. The CDR3 is 15 amino acids. CDR3 nucleotide sequence: TGTGCCAGCAGCGTGGGACAGGGAGCCAAAAACATTCAGTACTTC. Translation gives CASSVGQGAKNIQYF.

The sample holds a few counts of this clonotype. In DNA, the CDR3 is TGTGCCAGCAGCCACGCCCGCTCTGCGGGAGGGGACAATGAGCAGTTCTTC. Translating gives CASSHARSAGGDNEQFF. The chain combines TRBV2 with TRBJ2-1; 9 nucleotides align to TRBD2. This CDR3 spans 17 amino acids. V lost 6 bases to trimming and J lost 5 bases; unmatched junction nucleotides: 14. The V gene's germline CDR1 is SNHLY and CDR2 FYNNEI.

This clonotype showed up just a few times. The rearrangement joins TRBV20-1 to TRBJ2-7; tentatively, D is TRBD1 (5 bases). CDR1 DFQATT and CDR2 SNEGSKA come from the germline V gene (reference sequence). The V gene lost 6 bases and the J gene lost 0 bases, with 9 bases spanning the gap. The CDR3 consists of 12 residues. The CDR3 is CSAQTVSYEQYF. The CDR3, as DNA: TGCAGTGCCCAGACAGTCTCCTACGAGCAGTACTTC.

The chain carries TRBV27 and TRBJ2-7; a possible D gene is TRBD1 (5 bases). The CDR3 length is 13 residues. V was clipped by 5 bases and J by 3 bases, with 11 bases between them. The germline CDR1 and CDR2 sequences are MNHEY and SMNVEV (reference sequence). The CDR3 is CASSTFDSYEQYF. The CDR3 region has the DNA TGTGCCAGCAGTACCTTCGACAGCTACGAGCAGTACTTC.

This clonotype was seen repeatedly, ten times or more. The chain links TRBV14 to TRBJ2-7; D is ambiguous. Trimming removed 2 bases at V and 1 base at J, with 6 bases between. The germline V gene has CDR1 SGHDN and CDR2 FVKESK. The length of the CDR3 is 13 residues. Here the CDR3 DNA reads TGTGCCAGCAGCCAAAGCCGATCCTACGAGCAGTACTTC. This codes for CASSQSRSYEQYF. The full variable domain, its missing parts supplied by reference TRBV14 and TRBJ2-7, is EAGVTQFPSHSVIEKGQTVTLRCDPISGHDNLYWYRRVMGKEIKFLLHFVKESKQDESGMPNNRFLAERTGGTYSTLKVQPAELEDSGVYFCASSQSRSYEQYFGPGTRLTVT.

V and J are TRBV12-3 or TRBV12-4 and TRBJ2-5; 7 positions match TRBD2. Trimming took 2 bases from V and 5 from J; bases not matched to a gene: 14. The CDR3 spans 17 residues. CDR3 protein: CASSLYGAGAPGETQYF. CDR3 DNA: TGTGCCAGCAGTTTATACGGCGCGGGAGCGCCCGGGGAGACCCAGTACTTC.

The chain links TRBV13 to TRBJ2-7, with D unresolved. V was trimmed by 1 base and J by 1 base, leaving 8 bases between them. Per germline, CDR1 PRHDT and CDR2 FYEKMQ (reference sequence). This CDR3 is built from 14 residues. CDR3 sequence: CASSLEGDSYEQYF. DNA of the CDR3: TGTGCCAGCAGCTTAGAGGGTGATTCCTACGAGCAGTACTTC.

The chain couples TRBV4-3 to TRBJ2-7, with 8 positions matching TRBD2. Germline CDR1 is LGHNA and CDR2 is YSLEER. Losses at the gene ends were 0 bases for V and 6 bases for J; bases not matched to a gene: 10. The CDR3 length is 16 residues. The CDR3 sequence: CASSQEGYSGVGEQYF. The DNA of the CDR3 is TGCGCCAGCAGCCAAGAGGGTTATAGCGGGGTTGGCGAGCAGTACTTC.

In this sample, this clonotype turned up a few times. The V call is TRBV12-3 or TRBV12-4, the J call TRBJ2-2, with D maybe TRBD1 (6 bases). The CDR3 has 15 residues. V shed 6 bases and J shed 2 bases, with 13 bases lying between them. In nucleotides, the CDR3 is TGTGCCAGCAGGGTTACAGGGCTTAACACCGGGGAGCTGTTTTTT. It yields the protein CASRVTGLNTGELFF.

In its sample, this clonotype was seen a few times. The V call is TRBV5-5, the J call TRBJ2-3, with unresolved D. V was cut by 2 bases and J by 6 bases, with 7 bases left in between. Germline lookup yields CDR1 SGHKS and CDR2 YYEKEE (reference sequence). The CDR3 contains 12 residues. This CDR3 reads CASSFLDDTQYF. In nucleotides, the CDR3 is TGTGCCAGCAGCTTTCTTGATGATACGCAGTATTTT. The full variable domain, rest sourced from reference TRBV5-5 and TRBJ2-3, is DAGVTQSPTHLIKTRGQQVTLRCSPISGHKSVSWYQQVLGQGPQFIFQYYEKEERGRGNFPDRFSARQFPNYSSELNVNALLLGDSALYLCASSFLDDTQYFGPGTRLTVL.

CDR3 amino acids: CSAREAGGQSYEQYF. DNA of the CDR3: TGCAGTGCTAGAGAGGCAGGGGGCCAATCCTACGAGCAGTACTTC. This chain joins TRBV20-1 and TRBJ2-7; TRBD1 matches at 8 bases. Trimming at V came to 0 bases and at J to 1 base, leaving 5 bases not matched to a gene. From germline, CDR1 is DFQATT and CDR2 SNEGSKA (reference sequence). This CDR3 contains 15 residues.

The V call is TRBV6-5, the J call TRBJ1-1, with D maybe TRBD1 (6 bases). Germline lookup yields CDR1 MNHEY and CDR2 SVGAGI. This CDR3 is 13 amino acids long. Between the trimmed V and J ends, which lost 10 bases and 4 bases, there was a span of 16 bases. CDR3 residues: CATGQNKFTEAFF. For the CDR3, the DNA is TGTGCCACAGGACAGAACAAGTTCACTGAAGCTTTCTTT.

This clonotype has just a few counts. The CDR3 nucleotides are TGCAGCGTTGAAGAACTAATCGGTGAGCAGTTCTTC. This translates into CSVEELIGEQFF. This chain connects TRBV29-1 to TRBJ2-1; no clear D. Germline loops: CDR1 SQVTM, CDR2 ANQGSEA. The V and J ends lost 0 bases and 9 bases respectively, with 9 bases between them. The CDR3 has 12 residues.

This clonotype has at least ten counts. This chain links TRBV5-1 with TRBJ2-1; 7 bases line up with TRBD1. This CDR3 region has 16 residues. Germline V gene lookup returns CDR1 SGHRS and CDR2 YFSETQ. Trimming cost V 0 bases and J 7 bases; bases outside gene matches: 10. The CDR3 DNA sequence: TGCGCCAGCAGCTTGGTGCGGACAGGCGTGGGGAATGAGCAGTTCTTC. It encodes CASSLVRTGVGNEQFF. The variable domain in full, completed from reference TRBV5-1 and TRBJ2-1, reads KAGVTQTPRYLIKTRGQQVTLSCSPISGHRSVSWYQQTPGQGLQFLFEYFSETQRNKGNFPGRFSGRQFSNSRSEMNVSTLELGDSALYLCASSLVRTGVGNEQFFGPGTRLTVL.

This clonotype was seen a few times. This chain joins TRBV5-1 and TRBJ2-7; the D is unclear. The CDR3 totals 11 residues. Trimming cost V 0 bases and J 6 bases, with 4 bases left between them. From germline, CDR1 is SGHRS and CDR2 YFSETQ. The CDR3 spells CASSLGIEQYF. The CDR3 DNA sequence: TGCGCCAGCAGCTTGGGGATCGAGCAGTACTTC.

The J gene is TRBJ1-1, the V gene TRBV5-4; D is undetermined. The CDR3 is 12 residues long. The V end lost 3 bases, the J end lost 7 bases, and 10 bases lay between the germline ends. The V gene's germline CDR1 is SGHNT and CDR2 YYREEE (reference sequence). For the CDR3, the DNA is TGTGCCAGCAGCTCGTTTGGGGTTGAAGCTTTCTTT. Residues: CASSSFGVEAFF.

The J gene is TRBJ2-1, the V gene TRBV20-1, with D possibly TRBD2 on 5 matching bases. The length of the CDR3 is 14 residues. Germline V gives CDR1 DFQATT, CDR2 SNEGSKA (reference sequence). Trimming cost V 7 bases and J 3 bases, with 16 bases left between them. The CDR3 sequence: CSGRRSGNYNEQFF. CDR3 DNA: TGCAGTGGTAGGAGAAGCGGAAACTACAATGAGCAGTTCTTC.

The rearrangement uses TRBV18 and TRBJ1-2, with a weak D call TRBD1 (6 bases). CDR1 is KGHSH and CDR2 is LQKENI in the germline V gene. The CDR3 covers 13 residues. Trimming shortened V by 5 bases and J by 7 bases, and 14 bases separated the two germline ends. The CDR3 coding sequence is TGTGCCAGCTCATCCACAGGGTGGAGTGGCTACACCTTC. Translating gives CASSSTGWSGYTF.

This clonotype was counted between two and nine times. This chain joins TRBV29-1 and TRBJ2-3, with 9 bases aligning to TRBD1. The CDR3 runs 15 residues. The trim removed 6 bases at V and 0 bases at J, leaving 7 bases unmatched. Germline V gene lookup returns CDR1 SQVTM and CDR2 ANQGSEA. The chain's CDR3 is CSVARQGESTDTQYF. Here the CDR3 DNA reads TGCAGCGTCGCGCGACAGGGGGAGAGCACAGATACGCAGTATTTT.

V gene TRBV24-1 combines with J gene TRBJ2-2; D possibly corresponds to TRBD1 (6 bases). From germline, CDR1 is KGHDR and CDR2 SFDVKD. The CDR3 is 14 amino acids. The V end lost 4 bases, the J end lost 3 bases, and 8 bases lay between the germline ends. CDR3 amino acids: CATSERQDTGELFF. CDR3 sequence (DNA): TGTGCCACCAGTGAGCGACAGGACACCGGGGAGCTGTTTTTT.

This clonotype was seen a handful of times. The chain is built from TRBV27 and TRBJ2-1; D ambiguous. CDR1 is MNHEY and CDR2 is SMNVEV in the germline V gene (reference sequence). Between the trimmed V and J ends, which lost 5 bases and 6 bases, there was a span of 11 bases. This CDR3 comprises 13 residues. In DNA form, the CDR3 reads TGTGCCAGCAGTGAAATAGACCCCAATGAGCAGTTCTTC. This sequence encodes CASSEIDPNEQFF.

The gene calls are TRBV4-3 and TRBJ2-1; TRBD2 matches 13 bases. This CDR3 is 16 amino acids long. J was trimmed by 9 bases and V by 3 bases; bases with no gene match: 8. The V gene's germline CDR1 is LGHNA and CDR2 YSLEER. Written as DNA, the CDR3 is TGCGCCAGCAGCCAGGGACTAGCGGGAAGTAATAGTGAGCAGTTCTTC. Its protein is CASSQGLAGSNSEQFF.

This clonotype was seen repeatedly, ten times or more. V and J are TRBV6-5 and TRBJ2-1; 8 nucleotides match TRBD2. Germline V gene data show CDR1 as MNHEY and CDR2 as SVGAGI. The CDR3 is made up of 15 amino acids. V was clipped by 2 bases and J by 9 bases; unmatched bases: 9. CDR3 DNA: TGTGCCAGCAGTTACAGCGGGGGAGCCATGGGTGAGCAGTTCTTC. Protein product: CASSYSGGAMGEQFF.